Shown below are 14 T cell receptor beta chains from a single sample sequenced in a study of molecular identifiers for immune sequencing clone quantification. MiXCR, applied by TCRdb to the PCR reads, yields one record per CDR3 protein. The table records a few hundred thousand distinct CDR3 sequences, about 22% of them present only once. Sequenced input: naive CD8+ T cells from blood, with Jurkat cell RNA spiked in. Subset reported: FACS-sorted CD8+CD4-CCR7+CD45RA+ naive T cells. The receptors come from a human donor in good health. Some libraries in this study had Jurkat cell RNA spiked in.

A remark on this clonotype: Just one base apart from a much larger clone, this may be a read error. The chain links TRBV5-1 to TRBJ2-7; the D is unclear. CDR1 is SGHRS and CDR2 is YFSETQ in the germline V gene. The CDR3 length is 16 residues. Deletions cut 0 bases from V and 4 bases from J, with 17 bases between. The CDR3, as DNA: TGCGCCAGCAGCTTGGAGATAGCCGCTGCTCTTTACGAGCAGTACTTC. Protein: CASSLEIAAALYEQYF. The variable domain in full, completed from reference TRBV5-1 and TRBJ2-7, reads KAGVTQTPRYLIKTRGQQVTLSCSPISGHRSVSWYQQTPGQGLQFLFEYFSETQRNKGNFPGRFSGRQFSNSRSEMNVSTLELGDSALYLCASSLEIAAALYEQYFGPGTRLTVT.

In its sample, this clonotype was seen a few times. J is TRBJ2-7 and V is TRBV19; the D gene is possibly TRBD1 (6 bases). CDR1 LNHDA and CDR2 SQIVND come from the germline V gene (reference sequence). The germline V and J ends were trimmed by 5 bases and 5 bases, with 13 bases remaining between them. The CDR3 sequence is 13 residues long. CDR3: CASSGTSRHEQYF. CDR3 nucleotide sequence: TGTGCCAGTAGTGGGACATCTAGGCACGAGCAGTACTTC.

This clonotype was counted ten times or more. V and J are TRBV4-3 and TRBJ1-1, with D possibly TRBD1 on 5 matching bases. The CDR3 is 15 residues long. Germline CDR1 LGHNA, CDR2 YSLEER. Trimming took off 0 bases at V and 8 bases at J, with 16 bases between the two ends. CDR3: CASSQDKPGLWEAFF. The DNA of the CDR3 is TGCGCCAGCAGCCAAGATAAACCAGGGCTCTGGGAAGCTTTCTTT.

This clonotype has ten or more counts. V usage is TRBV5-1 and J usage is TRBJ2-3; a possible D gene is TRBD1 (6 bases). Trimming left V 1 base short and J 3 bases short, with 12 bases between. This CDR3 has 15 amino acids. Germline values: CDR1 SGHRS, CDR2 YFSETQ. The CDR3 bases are TGCGCCAGCAGCTTGCTACAGGGCGGGACAGATACGCAGTATTTT. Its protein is CASSLLQGGTDTQYF.

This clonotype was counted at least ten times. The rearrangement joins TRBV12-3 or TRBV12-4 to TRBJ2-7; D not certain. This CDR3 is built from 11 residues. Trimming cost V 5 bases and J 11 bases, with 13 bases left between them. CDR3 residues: CASSHGPLEYF. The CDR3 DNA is TGTGCCAGCAGTCACGGCCCCTTGGAGTACTTC.

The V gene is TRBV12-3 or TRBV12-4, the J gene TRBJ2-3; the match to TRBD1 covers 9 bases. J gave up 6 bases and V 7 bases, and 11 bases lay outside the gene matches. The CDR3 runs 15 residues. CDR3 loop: CASNRGRIGWDTQYF. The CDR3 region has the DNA TGTGCCAGCAACAGGGGGCGGATAGGTTGGGATACGCAGTATTTT.

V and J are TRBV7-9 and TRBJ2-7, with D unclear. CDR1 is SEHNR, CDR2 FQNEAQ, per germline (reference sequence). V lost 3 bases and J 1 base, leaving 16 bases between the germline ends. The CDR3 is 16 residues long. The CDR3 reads CASSFGSEDLSYEQYF. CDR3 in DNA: TGTGCCAGCAGCTTTGGGTCTGAGGATCTTTCCTACGAGCAGTACTTC.

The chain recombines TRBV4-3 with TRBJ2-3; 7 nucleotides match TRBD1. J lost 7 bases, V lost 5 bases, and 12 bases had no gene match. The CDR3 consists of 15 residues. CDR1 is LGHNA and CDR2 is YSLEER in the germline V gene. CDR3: CASSKNRGRPYTQYF. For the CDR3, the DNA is TGCGCCAGCAGCAAGAACAGGGGCCGACCTTATACGCAGTATTTT.

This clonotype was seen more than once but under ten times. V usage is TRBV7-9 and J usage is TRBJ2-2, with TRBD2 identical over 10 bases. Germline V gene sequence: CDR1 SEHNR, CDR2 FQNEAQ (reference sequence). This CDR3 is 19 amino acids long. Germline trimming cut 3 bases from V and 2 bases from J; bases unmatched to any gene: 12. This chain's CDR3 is CASSFPGLAGALNTGELFF. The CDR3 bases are TGTGCCAGCAGCTTCCCCGGGCTAGCGGGGGCCCTAAACACCGGGGAGCTGTTTTTT.

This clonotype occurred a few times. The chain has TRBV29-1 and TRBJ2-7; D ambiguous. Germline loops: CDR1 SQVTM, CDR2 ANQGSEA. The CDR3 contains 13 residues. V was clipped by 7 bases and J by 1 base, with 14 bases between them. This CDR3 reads CSATEDGSYEQYF. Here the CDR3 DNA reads TGCAGCGCCACTGAGGACGGTTCCTACGAGCAGTACTTC.

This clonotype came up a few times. CDR3 amino acids: CASGLFDSYQPQHF. CDR3 sequence (DNA): TGTGCCAGTGGGCTATTTGACAGCTATCAGCCCCAGCATTTT. The V gene is TRBV19, the J gene TRBJ1-5; TRBD1 is a possible D gene (5 bases). Trimming stripped 8 bases from V and 5 bases from J, with 16 bases between. This CDR3 spans 14 amino acids. Germline CDR1 is LNHDA and CDR2 is SQIVND (reference sequence). The full variable domain, rest sourced from reference TRBV19 and TRBJ1-5, is DGGITQSPKYLFRKEGQNVTLSCEQNLNHDAMYWYRQDPGQGLRLIYYSQIVNDFQKGDIAEGYSVSREKKESFPLTVTSAQKNPTAFYLCASGLFDSYQPQHFGDGTRLSIL.

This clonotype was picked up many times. The CDR3 region is CASSWDGNTEAFF. The DNA of the CDR3 is TGTGCCAGCAGCTGGGACGGGAACACTGAAGCTTTCTTT. The V gene is TRBV11-2, the J gene TRBJ1-1, with a weak D call TRBD1 (5 bases). V was shortened by 4 bases and J by 1 base, with 7 bases between the two germline ends. Germline assignment: CDR1 SGHAT and CDR2 FQNNGV. There are 13 residues in the CDR3.

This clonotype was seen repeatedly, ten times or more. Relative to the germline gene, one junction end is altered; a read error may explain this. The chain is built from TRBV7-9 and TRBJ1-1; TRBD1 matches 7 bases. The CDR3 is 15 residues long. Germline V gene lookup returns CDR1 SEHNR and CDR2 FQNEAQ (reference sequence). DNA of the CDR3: TGCGCCAGCAGCCTCTGGACAGGTATGAACACTGAAGCTTTCTTT. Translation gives CASSLWTGMNTEAFF.

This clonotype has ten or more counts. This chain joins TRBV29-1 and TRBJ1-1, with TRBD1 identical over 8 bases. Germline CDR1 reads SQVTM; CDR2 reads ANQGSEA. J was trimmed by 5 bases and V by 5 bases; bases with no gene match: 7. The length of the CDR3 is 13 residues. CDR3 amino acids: CSVHQGAWTEAFF. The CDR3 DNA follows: TGCAGCGTTCATCAGGGGGCCTGGACTGAAGCTTTCTTT.